This is a list of T cell receptor beta chains from one sample in a study of T cells in Graves' hyperthyroidism and ophthalmopathy. A single record per CDR3 protein comes from TCRdb applying MiXCR to the multiplex PCR reads. The sample holds some 490,000 distinct CDR3 sequences, roughly 22% seen once. The sequencing sample was made of blood. These receptors were obtained from a woman between 65 and 79 years old with Graves' ophthalmopathy. Both conserved end residues are trimmed from each CDR3. Fields, in order: V gene, CDR3 protein.

v_gene: TRBV28
CDR3aa: ASSFDSPLH

v_gene: TRBV11-2
CDR3aa: ASSIYPTYEQY

v_gene: TRBV7-2
CDR3aa: ASSSRGKAGYTTIY

v_gene: TRBV7-2
CDR3aa: ASSSGTAGNTIY

v_gene: TRBV6-5
CDR3aa: ASSSGPGGRRGNQPQH

v_gene: TRBV20-1
CDR3aa: SAAGHRNEKLF

v_gene: TRBV6-2/TRBV6-3
CDR3aa: ASSSSLGQGPYEQY

v_gene: TRBV20-1
CDR3aa: SAQRRTDTQY

v_gene: TRBV6-1
CDR3aa: ASSEVMGTGGEKLF

v_gene: TRBV7-2
CDR3aa: ASSQRGSNTGELF

v_gene: TRBV7-3
CDR3aa: ASSLNRADTQY

v_gene: TRBV7-2
CDR3aa: ASSFGLAGVGEQY

v_gene: TRBV15
CDR3aa: ATSADVYGYT

v_gene: TRBV6-1
CDR3aa: ASSGGRSNMNTEAF

v_gene: TRBV29-1
CDR3aa: SVQTTGLGNTIY

v_gene: TRBV4-2
CDR3aa: ASSQVAGGPSSYEQY

v_gene: TRBV20-1
CDR3aa: SAAATSGSVYEQY

v_gene: TRBV6-1
CDR3aa: ASRGTSQYNEQF

v_gene: TRBV6-1
CDR3aa: ASRPGQGHSPLH

v_gene: TRBV11-2
CDR3aa: ASSREMTVSASQY

v_gene: TRBV5-1
CDR3aa: ASSLTQSSYNEQF

v_gene: TRBV18
CDR3aa: ASSPLVESDTQY

v_gene: TRBV28
CDR3aa: ASRKQGGWTGELF

v_gene: TRBV20-1
CDR3aa: SAPPGGNQPQH

v_gene: TRBV5-6
CDR3aa: ASSLAQGNGYT

v_gene: TRBV6-2/TRBV6-3
CDR3aa: ASSHAGTQNTGELF

v_gene: TRBV12-3/TRBV12-4
CDR3aa: ASSPGLGYT

v_gene: TRBV3-1
CDR3aa: ASSRPQGLAEETQY

v_gene: TRBV12-3/TRBV12-4
CDR3aa: ASSLRVSGANYGYT

v_gene: TRBV6-2/TRBV6-3
CDR3aa: ASSMTEWNTEAF

v_gene: TRBV6-1
CDR3aa: ASSKSGRHSYNEQF

v_gene: TRBV6-1
CDR3aa: ASSVRDGSYEQY

v_gene: TRBV19
CDR3aa: ASKQTGIVTEAF

v_gene: TRBV15
CDR3aa: VTSRETGSGTDTQY

v_gene: TRBV7-2
CDR3aa: ASSLEGLRNYEQY

v_gene: TRBV12-3/TRBV12-4
CDR3aa: ATRAQAYNEQF

v_gene: TRBV20-1
CDR3aa: SARDVTGTMNTEAF

v_gene: TRBV12-3/TRBV12-4
CDR3aa: ASGTQGAYEQY

v_gene: TRBV29-1
CDR3aa: SVERQGRYGYT

v_gene: TRBV12-3/TRBV12-4
CDR3aa: ASSLPRSTGELF

v_gene: TRBV9
CDR3aa: ASSVQGALNEAF

v_gene: TRBV10-1
CDR3aa: ASSDSKRGLAGVYEQY